This is a list of T cell receptor beta chains from one sample in a study of blood T cell repertoires in COVID-19. Some clones are missing from TCRdb's copy, which holds only in-frame ones; the method was immunoSEQ multiplex PCR. The table has some 180,000 clones, over 75% seen once. The sequenced sample consisted of peripheral blood. The receptors were gathered from a woman of 80 years or more with active or convalescent COVID-19. Each CDR3 is given with its conserved first and last residue. The D gene is left open where the match is weak. Only part of the rows carry a size: once, few, many, or a class if the clone is expanded.

V	J	D	size	CDR3	DNA
TRBV10-2	TRBJ2-5	TRBD2	.	CASSERASGRGETQYF	TGCGCCAGCAGTGAAAGGGCTAGCGGGAGGGGAGAGACCCAGTACTTC
TRBV7-8	TRBJ2-1	.	.	CASSLLFASSYNEQFF	TGTGCCAGCAGCTTACTTTTTGCGAGCTCCTACAATGAGCAGTTCTTC
TRBV10-3	TRBJ2-7	.	.	CAISEGQGPTLEYF	TGTGCCATCAGTGAGGGGCAGGGGCCTACGTTGGAGTACTTC
TRBV6-5	TRBJ1-2	.	.	CASRSTGPHYGYTF	TGTGCCAGCAGGTCGACAGGACCGCACTATGGCTACACCTTC
TRBV9	TRBJ1-1	TRBD1	.	CASSSGGDGVAFF	TGTGCCAGCAGCTCAGGGGGCGACGGGGTAGCTTTCTTT
TRBV6-5	TRBJ1-4	.	.	CASSYSQGSEKLFF	TGTGCCAGCAGTTACTCGCAGGGAAGCGAAAAACTGTTTTTT
TRBV5-1	TRBJ1-4	.	.	CASGPFPGANEKLFF	TGCGCCAGCGGACCCTTCCCGGGAGCTAATGAAAAACTGTTTTTT
TRBV5-1	TRBJ1-1	.	.	CASSLQGGGTEAFF	TGCGCCAGCAGCTTACAGGGCGGTGGCACTGAAGCTTTCTTT
TRBV7-2	TRBJ2-7	.	.	CASSLIRGHEQYF	TGTGCCAGCAGCTTAATCAGGGGCCACGAGCAGTACTTC
TRBV4-2	TRBJ2-7	TRBD1	.	CASSQRTGYEQYF	TGTGCCAGCAGCCAACGGACAGGGTACGAGCAGTACTTC
TRBV11-2	TRBJ2-7	.	.	CASSLGGSIYEQYF	TGTGCCAGCAGCTTAGGAGGCAGTATCTACGAGCAGTACTTC
TRBV12-5	TRBJ2-3	TRBD2	once	CASGKGLAGGIDTQYF	TGTGCTAGTGGAAAAGGACTAGCGGGGGGGATAGATACGCAGTATTTT
TRBV9	TRBJ2-3	.	.	CASSVSRLDTQYF	TGTGCCAGCAGCGTAAGCAGGCTGGATACGCAGTATTTT
TRBV24-1	TRBJ2-3	TRBD2	.	CATSDATSGGANTQYF	TGTGCCACCAGTGACGCGACTAGCGGGGGGGCGAATACGCAGTATTTT
TRBV25-1	TRBJ2-7	TRBD2	.	CASSESGGGVYEQYF	TGTGCCAGCAGTGAAAGCGGGGGCGGTGTCTACGAGCAGTACTTC
TRBV15	TRBJ2-2	TRBD2	.	CATSRDLASGTNTGELFF	TGTGCCACCAGCAGAGATTTGGCCAGCGGGACGAACACCGGGGAGCTGTTTTTT
TRBV6-4	TRBJ1-2	.	.	CASSARAGMRLDYGYTF	TGTGCCAGCAGTGCTAGAGCGGGGATGAGGCTGGACTATGGCTACACCTTC
TRBV7-2	TRBJ2-1	TRBD2	few	CASSSSGGANEQFF	TGTGCCAGCAGCTCTAGCGGGGGGGCCAATGAGCAGTTCTTC
TRBV19	TRBJ2-1	TRBD2	.	CASSVKLAGPPQFF	TGTGCCAGTAGTGTTAAACTAGCGGGGCCACCCCAGTTCTTC
TRBV4-2	TRBJ2-3	.	.	CASSPQGGDTQYF	TGTGCCAGCAGCCCCCAGGGGGGAGATACGCAGTATTTT
TRBV9	TRBJ2-5	.	.	CASSATRSAETQYF	TGTGCCAGCAGCGCGACTAGGAGTGCGGAGACCCAGTACTTC
TRBV7-2	TRBJ1-1	.	.	CASSATGGLTNTEAFF	TGTGCCAGCAGCGCCACCGGGGGACTAACGAACACTGAAGCTTTCTTT
TRBV27	TRBJ1-2	.	.	CASSPTGYGYTF	TGTGCCAGCAGTCCCACAGGCTATGGCTACACCTTC
TRBV15	TRBJ1-1	.	.	CATSRWSRMNTEAFF	TGTGCCACCAGCAGATGGTCGCGGATGAACACTGAAGCTTTCTTT
TRBV19	TRBJ2-7	.	once	CASSAQIWSYEQYF	TGTGCCAGTAGTGCACAGATTTGGTCCTACGAGCAGTACTTC
TRBV5-5	TRBJ2-7	.	.	CASSLRGSYEQYF	TGTGCCAGCAGCTTGAGGGGCTCCTACGAGCAGTACTTC
TRBV9	TRBJ1-3	TRBD1	.	CASSAQLRQGQGNTIYF	TGTGCCAGCAGCGCCCAACTTCGACAGGGACAAGGAAACACCATATATTTT
TRBV5-1	TRBJ1-4	.	.	CASSLGTVRTNEKLFF	TGCGCCAGCAGCTTGGGAACTGTAAGAACTAATGAAAAACTGTTTTTT
TRBV12-3/TRBV12-4	TRBJ1-1	.	.	CASREQGETEAFF	TGTGCCAGCAGAGAACAGGGTGAGACTGAAGCTTTCTTT
TRBV7-2	TRBJ2-7	.	.	CASSPGPLVTRYF	TGTGCCAGCAGCCCCGGCCCTCTAGTAACAAGGTACTTC
TRBV27	TRBJ2-3	.	.	CASSSARQDISTDTQYF	TGTGCCAGCAGTTCCGCCCGACAGGATATTAGCACAGATACGCAGTATTTT
TRBV28	TRBJ2-5	TRBD1	.	CASSAADRGETQYF	TGTGCCAGCAGCGCCGCCGACAGGGGGGAGACCCAGTACTTC
TRBV5-1	TRBJ2-2	.	once	CASRGLAATGELFF	TGCGCCAGCAGAGGTCTAGCAGCGACCGGGGAGCTGTTTTTT
TRBV19	TRBJ2-1	TRBD2	.	CASSIRRGGINEQFF	TGTGCCAGTAGTATCCGTCGGGGGGGGATCAATGAGCAGTTCTTC
TRBV7-9	TRBJ2-3	TRBD1	.	CASSLRGGASDTQYF	TGTGCCAGCAGCTTACGAGGGGGCGCATCAGATACGCAGTATTTT
TRBV19	TRBJ1-2	.	once	CASSIDLAWPGHYGYTF	TGTGCCAGTAGTATAGATCTGGCGTGGCCAGGGCATTACGGCTACACCTTC
TRBV13	TRBJ2-5	TRBD2	once	CASTLGLAGVRQETQYF	TGTGCCAGCACCCTCGGACTAGCGGGGGTCCGCCAAGAGACCCAGTACTTC
TRBV19	TRBJ1-1	TRBD1	.	CASSHTPGGSTEAFF	TGTGCCAGTAGTCACACACCAGGGGGTAGCACTGAAGCTTTCTTT
TRBV18	TRBJ2-6	.	.	CASSRTAPIDGVLTF	TGTGCCAGCTCACGGACAGCCCCAATTGATGGCGTCCTGACTTTC
TRBV4-1	TRBJ2-1	.	.	CASSQNPGTHYNEQFF	TGCGCCAGCAGCCAGAACCCCGGGACACACTACAATGAGCAGTTCTTC
TRBV27	TRBJ2-7	.	few	CASSPSPDGLYEQYF	TGTGCCAGCAGCCCGAGCCCAGATGGGCTATACGAGCAGTACTTC
TRBV19	TRBJ1-2	.	.	CASSIGYRDGYTF	TGTGCCAGTAGTATTGGTTACAGGGATGGCTACACCTTC
TRBV6-5	TRBJ1-6	.	.	CASSYSQGGNSPLHF	TGTGCCAGCAGTTACTCTCAGGGTGGAAATTCACCCCTCCACTTT
TRBV6-2/TRBV6-3	TRBJ2-2	TRBD1	.	CASSSRDRGNTGELFF	TGTGCCAGCAGTTCTCGGGACAGGGGGAACACCGGGGAGCTGTTTTTT